This passage covers 30 T cell receptor beta chains from one sample sequenced in a study of spatial heterogeneity in lung cancer (dated by TCRdb to the late 2010s). Overall results and qualifications from the work: The tumor nonsynonymous mutation count correlated with the number of expanded alpha and beta TCRs within the tumor.

These receptors' targets are unknown. Library construction relied on 5' RACE. Sequencing used a NextSeq 500. TCRdb reprocessing: public reads trimmed at Q25 with fastp, clones called with MiXCR, in-frame beta chains kept. Rows matching on CDR3 protein sequence are summarized as one entry with the most common DNA and genes. The sample yields over 10,000 distinct CDR3 sequences; approximately 5.4% were counted once. Of the sample, 8.5% to 14% falls within the top ten clones. Interpreted using the paper, the time point label stands for: sample taken at primary tumor resection. Here the sequenced sample was lung tumor tissue, taken at surgery. These receptor sequences come from a female donor with early-stage non-small cell lung cancer.

This clonotype was seen at least ten times. The chain couples TRBV15 to TRBJ2-1, with unresolved D. Germline assignment: CDR1 LNHNV and CDR2 YYDKDF (reference sequence). CDR3 size: 13 residues. Trimming removed 0 bases from V and 6 bases from J, with 6 bases in between. The CDR3: CATSRDPSNEQFF. The CDR3 region has the DNA TGTGCCACCAGCAGAGATCCCAGCAATGAGCAGTTCTTC.

The rearrangement joins TRBV11-2 to TRBJ2-2; maybe TRBD2 (5 bases). Trimming shortened V by 5 bases and J by 2 bases, and 12 bases separated the two germline ends. The CDR3 length is 15 residues. Germline CDR1 SGHAT, CDR2 FQNNGV. The CDR3 bases are TGTGCCAGCAGCCCCTTGCGGACTAACACCGGGGAGCTGTTTTTT. It translates to CASSPLRTNTGELFF. The full variable domain, with the rest looked up from reference TRBV11-2 and TRBJ2-2, is EAGVAQSPRYKIIEKRQSVAFWCNPISGHATLYWYQQILGQGPKLLIQFQNNGVVDDSQLPKDRFSAERLKGVDSTLKIQPAKLEDSAVYLCASSPLRTNTGELFFGEGSRLTVL.

This clonotype was counted many times. This chain connects TRBV11-2 to TRBJ2-3; D perhaps matches TRBD2 (7 bases). V was cut by 0 bases and J by 1 base, with 8 bases left in between. Germline V gives CDR1 SGHAT, CDR2 FQNNGV. The CDR3 consists of 15 residues. DNA for the CDR3: TGTGCCAGCAGCTTAGACGGGGGGCGCACAGATACGCAGTATTTT. Its protein is CASSLDGGRTDTQYF.

The chain has TRBV20-1 and TRBJ1-5; D gene uncertain. Between the trimmed V and J ends, which lost 0 bases and 3 bases, there was a span of 15 bases. There are 16 residues in the CDR3. Germline CDR1 reads DFQATT; CDR2 reads SNEGSKA (reference sequence). CDR3 nucleotide sequence: TGCAGTGCTAGAGAGGAAGCCAGAGGGCTCAATCAGCCCCAGCATTTT. Translation gives CSAREEARGLNQPQHF.

In this sample, this clonotype turned up many times. This sequence joins TRBV20-1 and TRBJ1-2; D is unresolved. Germline loops: CDR1 DFQATT, CDR2 SNEGSKA (reference sequence). This CDR3 contains 13 residues. Trimming pared 3 bases from V and 0 bases from J, leaving 8 bases between. The CDR3 reads CSARDGSNYGYTF. DNA for the CDR3: TGCAGTGCTAGGGACGGTTCTAACTATGGCTACACCTTC.

This clonotype showed up many times. This sequence joins TRBV5-1 and TRBJ2-7; the D gene is possibly TRBD2 (5 bases). This CDR3 has 14 amino acids. Germline CDR1 SGHRS, CDR2 YFSETQ. The germline V and J ends were trimmed by 0 bases and 1 base, with 8 bases remaining between them. The CDR3 region has the DNA TGCGCCAGCAGCTTGGCCGGAGGATCCTACGAGCAGTACTTC. This gives the protein CASSLAGGSYEQYF. Drawing the rest from reference TRBV5-1 and TRBJ2-7, the complete variable domain is KAGVTQTPRYLIKTRGQQVTLSCSPISGHRSVSWYQQTPGQGLQFLFEYFSETQRNKGNFPGRFSGRQFSNSRSEMNVSTLELGDSALYLCASSLAGGSYEQYFGPGTRLTVT.

This clonotype was detected ten times or more. The gene calls are TRBV6-1 and TRBJ1-2; a weak D match, TRBD1 (6 bases). Germline V gene sequence: CDR1 MNHNS, CDR2 SASEGT. The CDR3 has 14 amino acids. V shed 7 bases and J shed 7 bases, with 19 bases lying between them. CDR3 sequence: CASKHVGGASGYTF. In DNA form, the CDR3 reads TGTGCCAGCAAACATGTGGGGGGGGCGTCTGGCTACACCTTC.

This clonotype was observed many times. The V call is TRBV3-1, the J call TRBJ1-1; D is unresolved. This CDR3 contains 13 residues. CDR1 is LGHDT and CDR2 is YNNKEL in the germline V gene (reference sequence). Trimming pared 4 bases from V and 5 bases from J, leaving 11 bases between. The CDR3 loop is CASSPRTGTEAFF. For the CDR3, the DNA is TGTGCCAGCAGCCCCAGAACGGGGACTGAAGCTTTCTTT.

This clonotype was picked up many times. The J gene is TRBJ2-1, the V gene TRBV12-3 or TRBV12-4; D might be TRBD1 or TRBD2, each matching 5 bases. The CDR3 runs 11 residues. The V end lost 6 bases, the J end lost 15 bases, and 15 bases lay between the germline ends. CDR3 coding DNA: TGTGCCAGCAGCCCCTTTCGGGGACGGTTCTTC. Translation gives CASSPFRGRFF.

This clonotype was found many times. J is TRBJ2-7 and V is TRBV20-1; D might be TRBD2 (6 bases). Germline assignment: CDR1 DFQATT and CDR2 SNEGSKA (reference sequence). The CDR3 is 12 residues long. Between the trimmed V and J ends, which lost 6 bases and 4 bases, there was a span of 13 bases. The DNA for the CDR3 is TGCAGTGCCCCGCGTCGGGGGTACGAGCAGTACTTC. This translates into CSAPRRGYEQYF.

This clonotype was counted many times. The chain employs TRBV5-1 and TRBJ2-7, with D possibly being TRBD1 (5 bases). V was shortened by 5 bases and J by 5 bases, with 8 bases between the two germline ends. The germline V gene has CDR1 SGHRS and CDR2 YFSETQ. CDR3 length: 11 amino acids. CDR3 loop: CASRGVNEQYF. The CDR3 nucleotides read TGCGCCAGCAGAGGGGTCAACGAGCAGTACTTC.

This clonotype was observed at least ten times. This CDR3 is CASRRYSVSGGSPSNTGELFF. CDR3 nucleotide sequence: TGTGCCAGCAGGCGATATAGTGTTAGCGGGGGGTCTCCATCTAACACCGGGGAGCTGTTTTTT. The V call is TRBV6-5, the J call TRBJ2-2; 10 bases map to TRBD2. Unmatched junction bases numbered 21, after V lost 6 bases and J lost 2 bases. The CDR3 spans 21 residues. The germline V gene has CDR1 MNHEY and CDR2 SVGAGI.

This clonotype was detected ten times or more. This chain joins TRBV12-3 or TRBV12-4 and TRBJ2-1; perhaps TRBD1 as D (6 bases). With 5 bases removed from V and 3 bases from J, the gap between germline ends came to 11 bases. The CDR3 spans 14 residues. The CDR3 nucleotides are TGTGCCAGCAGTCCCACAGGGCTCTACAATGAGCAGTTCTTC. This encodes CASSPTGLYNEQFF.

This clonotype qualifies as medium-sized. This chain joins TRBV20-1 and TRBJ2-7, with 8 bases lining up with TRBD1. The length of the CDR3 is 12 residues. The germline CDR1 and CDR2 sequences are DFQATT and SNEGSKA (reference sequence). J was trimmed by 5 bases and V by 3 bases; bases with no gene match: 3. The CDR3 protein is CSARLTGDEQYF. The CDR3 nucleotides are TGCAGTGCTAGGCTGACAGGGGACGAGCAGTACTTC.

This clonotype was counted many times. The chain's CDR3 is CASRPWITGPGDTQYF. The CDR3 DNA is TGTGCCAGCAGACCGTGGATTACGGGGCCTGGAGATACGCAGTATTTT. The rearrangement links TRBV4-2 to TRBJ2-3; D tentatively reads TRBD1 or TRBD2 (5 bases each). The V and J ends lost 6 bases and 5 bases respectively, with 21 bases between them. CDR1 and CDR2 from the germline V gene are LGHNA and YNFKEQ. CDR3 length: 16 amino acids.

This clonotype has ten or more counts. The chain employs TRBV6-2 or TRBV6-3 and TRBJ2-7; possible D gene TRBD1, 6 bases. Germline V gives CDR1 MNHEY, CDR2 SVGEGT. Trimming took off 7 bases at V and 3 bases at J, with 19 bases between the two ends. This CDR3 comprises 15 residues. CDR3 protein: CASTRSGTPVYEQYF. In DNA, the CDR3 is TGTGCCAGCACGAGATCCGGGACACCCGTCTACGAGCAGTACTTC.

At least ten counts were recorded for this clonotype. This chain connects TRBV7-9 to TRBJ2-5; TRBD2 aligns across 8 bases. Germline loops: CDR1 SEHNR, CDR2 FQNEAQ (reference sequence). Germline trimming cut 2 bases from V and 7 bases from J; bases unmatched to any gene: 15. CDR3 length: 17 residues. CDR3: CASSLWRGSGVLRTQYF. CDR3 nucleotides: TGTGCCAGCAGCTTATGGCGAGGTAGCGGGGTTTTACGGACCCAGTACTTC.

Ten or more counts support this clonotype. CDR3 residues: CASSSGDYGYTF. The DNA for the CDR3 is TGTGCCAGTAGTTCGGGTGACTATGGCTACACCTTC. The rearrangement links TRBV19 to TRBJ1-2, with no clear D. Per germline, CDR1 LNHDA and CDR2 SQIVND (reference sequence). The V gene lost 5 bases and the J gene lost 3 bases, with 7 bases spanning the gap. The CDR3 extends over 12 amino acids.

There are many counts of this clonotype. The chain has TRBV9 and TRBJ1-6; D uncertain. The CDR3 covers 16 residues. V was trimmed by 0 bases and J by 4 bases, leaving 11 bases between them. The germline V gene has CDR1 SGDLS and CDR2 YYNGEE. CDR3 sequence (DNA): TGTGCCAGCAGCGTAGGGTCAGGCGGGTATAATTCACCCCTCCACTTT. As protein: CASSVGSGGYNSPLHF. Combining the CDR3 with reference TRBV9 and TRBJ1-6 gives the whole variable domain DSGVTQTPKHLITATGQRVTLRCSPRSGDLSVYWYQQSLDQGLQFLIQYYNGEERAKGNILERFSAQQFPDLHSELNLSSLELGDSALYFCASSVGSGGYNSPLHFGNGTRLTVT.

This clonotype was seen at least ten times. The rearrangement joins TRBV12-3 or TRBV12-4 to TRBJ1-2; D gene uncertain. V lost 3 bases and J lost 4, with 12 bases in between. The CDR3 totals 14 residues. For the CDR3, the DNA is TGTGCCAGCAGTTTTCGGTCTGGAACCTATGGCTACACCTTC. Protein: CASSFRSGTYGYTF.

In this sample, this clonotype turned up many times. The chain combines TRBV7-8 with TRBJ2-1; TRBD2 matches at 9 bases. This CDR3 spans 22 amino acids. The J segment lost 1 base and the V segment lost 3 bases, leaving 22 bases of the junction unmatched. Germline CDR1 reads SGHVS; CDR2 reads FQNEAQ. CDR3 in DNA: TGTGCCAGCAGCTTTCCCGGGCGGGCTAGCGGGGCGTCCCCTCCGTCCTACAATGAGCAGTTCTTC. It codes for CASSFPGRASGASPPSYNEQFF.

This clonotype was recorded at least ten times. The chain has TRBV18 and TRBJ2-2; D uncertain. The germline CDR1 and CDR2 sequences are KGHSH and LQKENI. This CDR3 contains 13 residues. V lost 6 bases and J 6 bases, leaving 11 bases between the germline ends. CDR3 in amino acids: CASSPKTAGELFF. As DNA, the CDR3 is TGTGCCAGCTCGCCAAAGACGGCCGGGGAGCTGTTTTTT. The full variable domain, with the rest looked up from reference TRBV18 and TRBJ2-2, is NAGVMQNPRHLVRRRGQEARLRCSPMKGHSHVYWYRQLPEEGLKFMVYLQKENIIDESGMPKERFSAEFPKEGPSILRIQQVVRGDSAAYFCASSPKTAGELFFGEGSRLTVL.

This clonotype was counted ten times or more. The chain recombines TRBV6-5 with TRBJ1-3; D call uncertain. Germline V gene sequence: CDR1 MNHEY, CDR2 SVGAGI. V was cut by 11 bases and J by 4 bases, with 18 bases left in between. The CDR3 spans 14 residues. The DNA of the CDR3 is TGTGCCGCAACGGGGAATGGAGTCGGAAACACCATATATTTT. This sequence encodes CAATGNGVGNTIYF.

This clonotype rates as medium-sized (0.01 to 0.1%). The chain couples TRBV5-1 to TRBJ2-7, with TRBD1 as a possible D gene (6 bases). Per germline, CDR1 SGHRS and CDR2 YFSETQ. The CDR3 loop spans 12 amino acids. Trimming took 4 bases from V and 9 from J, leaving 14 bases between them. The chain's CDR3 is CASSMDSRWQYF. DNA of the CDR3: TGCGCCAGCAGCATGGACAGTCGATGGCAGTACTTC. Using reference TRBV5-1 and TRBJ2-7 for the parts outside the CDR3, the full variable domain is KAGVTQTPRYLIKTRGQQVTLSCSPISGHRSVSWYQQTPGQGLQFLFEYFSETQRNKGNFPGRFSGRQFSNSRSEMNVSTLELGDSALYLCASSMDSRWQYFGPGTRLTVT.

This clonotype was seen many times. This sequence joins TRBV11-2 and TRBJ1-5; D call uncertain. The germline V and J ends were trimmed by 5 bases and 6 bases, with 11 bases remaining between them. Germline-derived CDR1 and CDR2 are SGHAT and FQNNGV. This CDR3 has 13 amino acids. The CDR3 region has the DNA TGTGCCAGCAGCCCCGCCCCTGGTCAGCCCCAGCATTTT. Protein: CASSPAPGQPQHF.

This clonotype has a count of ten or more. This chain uses TRBV7-2 with TRBJ2-2, with D perhaps matching TRBD1 (6 bases). CDR3 length: 17 amino acids. Trimming removed 2 bases from V and 2 bases from J, with 15 bases in between. Germline V gene lookup returns CDR1 SGHTA and CDR2 FQGNSA. CDR3 amino acids: CASSLRGRTANTGELFF. In nucleotides, the CDR3 is TGTGCCAGCAGCTTACGAGGCCGGACAGCTAACACCGGGGAGCTGTTTTTT.

This clonotype has at least ten counts. The gene calls are TRBV27 and TRBJ1-2, with D tentatively TRBD1 (5 bases). The germline CDR1 and CDR2 sequences are MNHEY and SMNVEV (reference sequence). CDR3 length: 14 amino acids. The V and J ends lost 5 bases and 2 bases respectively, with 12 bases between them. CDR3: CASSPRGRNYGYTF. For the CDR3, the DNA is TGTGCCAGCAGTCCTAGGGGACGGAACTATGGCTACACCTTC.

This clonotype was detected ten times or more. The chain carries TRBV7-6 and TRBJ1-2; maybe TRBD1 (6 bases). The CDR3 is made up of 14 amino acids. The V and J ends lost 2 bases and 6 bases respectively, with 13 bases between them. The V gene's germline CDR1 is SGHVS and CDR2 FNYEAQ. The CDR3 DNA reads TGTGCCAGCAGCTTACCTACAGGGCCTGATGGCTACACCTTC. Translating it yields CASSLPTGPDGYTF.

This clonotype came up many times. The chain is built from TRBV5-6 and TRBJ2-1; weak D call: TRBD1 (6 bases). Trimming shortened V by 2 bases and J by 6 bases, and 15 bases separated the two germline ends. This CDR3 has 15 amino acids. The germline gives CDR1 SGHDT, CDR2 YYEEEE. In DNA, the CDR3 is TGTGCCAGCAGCTTTTGGACAGCCACGCGCAATGAGCAGTTCTTC. Protein: CASSFWTATRNEQFF.

This clonotype was observed at least ten times. V usage is TRBV4-1 and J usage is TRBJ2-3, with no clear D. This CDR3 is built from 14 residues. With 0 bases removed from V and 8 bases from J, the gap between germline ends came to 12 bases. From germline, CDR1 is MGHRA and CDR2 YSYEKL. Written as DNA, the CDR3 is TGCGCCAGCAGCCAAGAAGGGAATTCTGGTACGCAGTATTTT. It encodes CASSQEGNSGTQYF.